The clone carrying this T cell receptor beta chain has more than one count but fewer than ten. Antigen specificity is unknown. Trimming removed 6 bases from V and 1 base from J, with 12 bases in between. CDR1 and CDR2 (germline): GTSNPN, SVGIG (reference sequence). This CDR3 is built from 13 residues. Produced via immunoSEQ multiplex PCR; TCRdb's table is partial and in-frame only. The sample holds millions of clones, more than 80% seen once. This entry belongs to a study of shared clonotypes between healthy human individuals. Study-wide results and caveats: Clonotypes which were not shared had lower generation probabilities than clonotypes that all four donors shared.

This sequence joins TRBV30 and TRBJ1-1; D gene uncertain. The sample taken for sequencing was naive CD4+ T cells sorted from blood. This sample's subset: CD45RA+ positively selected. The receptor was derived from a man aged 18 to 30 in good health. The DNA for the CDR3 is TGTGCCTGCCTTAGGCGGGGGAACACTGAAGCTTTCTTT. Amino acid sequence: CACLRRGNTEAFF.